This T cell receptor (beta chain) was identified during a study of blood T cell repertoires in COVID-19. About the study: The origin of the acute and convalescent COVID-19 samples was the United States, Italy and Spain. From T cells, B-cell-depleted T cells, or PBMCs came the material, which was cDNA or gDNA.

The CDR3 is 13 amino acids. Trimming cost V 5 bases and J 7 bases; bases outside gene matches: 3. Germline lookup yields CDR1 SGHNT and CDR2 YENEEA. Source study methods: Quantification of nucleated cells was approximated via reference gene primer amplification. Only in-frame clones appear in the TCRdb table, and some are missing; sequencing was by immunoSEQ multiplex PCR. V, J and clone size are taken as reported in that table, and D and trimming were inferred from the DNA itself. The repertoire consists of around 230,000 clones, with about nine tenths occurring once and the leading ten covering over 2%.

This clonotype was sampled from a man aged 25-45 years who had recovered from COVID-19. The V and J genes are TRBV11-3 and TRBJ1-1, with 11 positions matching TRBD1. Sequencing was done on a sample of peripheral blood. Here the CDR3 DNA reads TGTGCCAGCAGCCCGGGACAGGGGGATGAAGCTTTCTTT. This sequence encodes CASSPGQGDEAFF.